A single sample is the source of the 24 T cell receptor beta chains below, sequenced in a study of T cells after yellow fever vaccination. TCRdb re-called the 5' RACE reads with MiXCR, one entry per CDR3 protein. In the table there are hundreds of thousands of distinct CDR3 sequences, 18% of which are singletons. Sequenced material: PBMCs, taken before the yellow fever booster vaccination. The source of these receptors is a man aged 18-30 years who received the YFV17D yellow fever vaccine.

This clonotype showed up just a few times. This chain uses TRBV20-1 with TRBJ2-5; D remains unclear. In germline, CDR1 is DFQATT, CDR2 SNEGSKA (reference sequence). The CDR3 runs 12 residues. V gave up 6 bases and J gave up 5 bases, with 13 bases separating them. This CDR3 reads CSAWTSRETQYF. For the CDR3, the DNA is TGCAGTGCATGGACGTCCAGGGAGACCCAGTACTTC.

V is TRBV2 and J is TRBJ1-1, with 7 bases that match TRBD1. This CDR3 has 15 amino acids. V lost 6 bases, J lost 3 bases, and 10 bases stayed unmatched. CDR1 is SNHLY, CDR2 FYNNEI, per germline. CDR3 protein: CASRTGSSRDTEAFF. The CDR3 region has the DNA TGTGCCAGCAGGACAGGGTCGAGTCGGGACACTGAAGCTTTCTTT.

The CDR3 region has the DNA TGTGCCAGCAGCTTTCCTAGCCGGAACACCGGGGAGCTGTTTTTT. This codes for CASSFPSRNTGELFF. The chain recombines TRBV7-9 with TRBJ2-2, with D perhaps matching TRBD2 (5 bases). V lost 3 bases to trimming and J lost 1 base, with 9 bases between them. Germline loops: CDR1 SEHNR, CDR2 FQNEAQ (reference sequence). CDR3 length: 15 amino acids.

This chain uses TRBV29-1 with TRBJ1-5, with D perhaps matching TRBD1 (5 bases). Germline V CDR1 and CDR2: SQVTM, ANQGSEA. Trimming stripped 7 bases from V and 3 bases from J, with 16 bases between. The CDR3 spans 14 residues. CDR3: CSASLGGYNQPQHF. The DNA for the CDR3 is TGCAGCGCTAGCCTCGGGGGGTACAATCAGCCCCAGCATTTT.

This clonotype turned up a few times. This chain links TRBV12-3 or TRBV12-4 with TRBJ2-7; D tentatively fits TRBD1 or TRBD2 (5 bases each). V lost 10 bases, J lost 4 bases, and 11 bases lay in between. There are 11 residues in the CDR3. CDR3 DNA: TGTGCCACCAGGGAGTTTTACGAGCAGTACGTC. It translates to CATREFYEQYV.

The J gene is TRBJ1-2, the V gene TRBV15; D not certain. Trimming shortened V by 2 bases and J by 2 bases, and 9 bases separated the two germline ends. Germline CDR1 LNHNV, CDR2 YYDKDF (reference sequence). The CDR3 has 14 residues. CDR3: CATSRFAGNYGYTF. DNA for the CDR3: TGTGCCACCAGCAGATTTGCGGGGAACTATGGCTACACCTTC.

This chain links TRBV3-1 with TRBJ2-2; D remains unclear. The CDR3 runs to 16 residues. Germline V gene data show CDR1 as LGHDT and CDR2 as YNNKEL (reference sequence). V was pared by 1 base and J by 2 bases, with 11 bases between. The CDR3 bases are TGTGCCAGCAGCCAAGTGGGCCTAGAAAACACCGGGGAGCTGTTTTTT. It translates to CASSQVGLENTGELFF.

The chain employs TRBV20-1 and TRBJ1-2, with a possible D match to TRBD1 (5 bases). With 2 bases removed from V and 2 bases from J, the gap between germline ends came to 12 bases. The CDR3 sequence is 14 residues long. Germline lookup yields CDR1 DFQATT and CDR2 SNEGSKA (reference sequence). The CDR3 nucleotides read TGCAGTGCTAGATCCCTCGACAGAAACTATGGCTACACCTTC. Translation: CSARSLDRNYGYTF.

The rearrangement joins TRBV20-1 to TRBJ2-5, with TRBD2 matching 8 bases. This CDR3 is built from 13 residues. The V gene's germline CDR1 is DFQATT and CDR2 SNEGSKA (reference sequence). For the CDR3, the DNA is TGCAGGGTCGACGGGGGGGCCGGGGAGACCCAGTACTTC. Translated, it gives CRVDGGAGETQYF.

V usage is TRBV25-1 and J usage is TRBJ1-2; D remains unclear. V lost 8 bases to trimming and J lost 3 bases, with 16 bases between them. The CDR3 runs 14 residues. Germline CDR1 MGHDK, CDR2 SYGVNS. The CDR3 DNA follows: TGTGCCAGCGGAGATGTTCAGGAGTACTATGGCTACACCTTC. Protein: CASGDVQEYYGYTF.

This clonotype was observed a handful of times. The chain is built from TRBV4-1 and TRBJ2-7; tentatively, D is TRBD1 or TRBD2 (5 bases each). V was pared by 2 bases and J by 4 bases, with 12 bases between. The CDR3 contains 14 residues. Germline CDR1 reads MGHRA; CDR2 reads YSYEKL. DNA of the CDR3: TGCGCCAGCAGCCAAAGAGAGGGGCCTTACGAGCAGTACTTC. This translates into CASSQREGPYEQYF.

The genes are TRBV15 and TRBJ2-1, with 10 bases fitting TRBD2. From germline, CDR1 is LNHNV and CDR2 YYDKDF (reference sequence). V lost 3 bases and J lost 4; bases outside the gene matches: 3. The CDR3 is made up of 15 amino acids. The CDR3 DNA follows: TGTGCCACCAGCAGGATGACTAGCGGGTACAATGAGCAGTTCTTC. Its protein is CATSRMTSGYNEQFF. Supplemented by reference TRBV15 and TRBJ2-1, the full variable domain reads DAMVIQNPRYQVTQFGKPVTLSCSQTLNHNVMYWYQQKSSQAPKLLFHYYDKDFNNEADTPDNFQSRRPNTSFCFLDIRSPGLGDTAMYLCATSRMTSGYNEQFFGPGTRLTVL.

This clonotype was found once. This chain connects TRBV2 to TRBJ2-2; D remains ambiguous. V dropped 4 bases and J dropped 8 bases, with 11 bases sitting between them. The germline gives CDR1 SNHLY, CDR2 FYNNEI. The CDR3 is 13 amino acids. This chain's CDR3 is CASSGESTGELFF. CDR3 in DNA: TGTGCCAGCAGTGGAGAGAGTACAGGGGAGCTGTTTTTT.

This chain uses TRBV9 with TRBJ2-2; D is undetermined. V was clipped by 0 bases and J by 6 bases, with 15 bases between them. Germline loops: CDR1 SGDLS, CDR2 YYNGEE. The CDR3 contains 16 residues. The DNA of the CDR3 is TGTGCCAGCAGCGTAGCAAGCAGCTCGAAGTCCGGGGAGCTGTTTTTT. It translates to CASSVASSSKSGELFF. Full variable domain (rest looked up from reference TRBV9 and TRBJ2-2): DSGVTQTPKHLITATGQRVTLRCSPRSGDLSVYWYQQSLDQGLQFLIQYYNGEERAKGNILERFSAQQFPDLHSELNLSSLELGDSALYFCASSVASSSKSGELFFGEGSRLTVL.

This clonotype showed up many times. V usage is TRBV7-2 and J usage is TRBJ2-1; 7 bases fit TRBD1. V shed 4 bases and J 8 bases; nucleotides not matched to a gene: 2. The V gene's germline CDR1 is SGHTA and CDR2 FQGNSA. The CDR3 spans 12 residues. CDR3 protein: CASSSTGDEQFF. The DNA for the CDR3 is TGTGCCAGCAGCTCCACAGGGGATGAGCAGTTCTTC.

The chain couples TRBV11-2 to TRBJ1-3; D is perhaps TRBD1 (6 bases). In germline, CDR1 is SGHAT, CDR2 FQNNGV. V was cut by 0 bases and J by 2 bases, with 11 bases left in between. The CDR3 has 16 amino acids. The CDR3 loop reads CASSLDLTGTGNTIYF. The DNA for the CDR3 is TGTGCCAGCAGCTTAGATCTTACAGGGACTGGAAACACCATATATTTT. Variable domain in full (rest from reference TRBV11-2 and TRBJ1-3): EAGVAQSPRYKIIEKRQSVAFWCNPISGHATLYWYQQILGQGPKLLIQFQNNGVVDDSQLPKDRFSAERLKGVDSTLKIQPAKLEDSAVYLCASSLDLTGTGNTIYFGEGSWLTVV.

The chain carries TRBV14 and TRBJ2-6; perhaps TRBD1 as D (6 bases). The germline V gene has CDR1 SGHDN and CDR2 FVKESK. Trimming removed 3 bases at V and 0 bases at J, with 15 bases between. This CDR3 contains 18 residues. The CDR3 region is CASSHRTESLSGANVLTF. CDR3 nucleotides: TGTGCCAGCAGCCATAGGACAGAGAGTCTCTCTGGGGCCAACGTCCTGACTTTC.

This clonotype was counted only a few times. The rearrangement joins TRBV7-8 to TRBJ2-2; 7 bases agree with TRBD1. This CDR3 comprises 15 residues. V lost 4 bases to trimming and J lost 0 bases; unmatched junction nucleotides: 2. The germline V gene has CDR1 SGHVS and CDR2 FQNEAQ. The CDR3 loop reads CASSWGTANTGELFF. CDR3 bases: TGTGCCAGCAGCTGGGGGACAGCGAACACCGGGGAGCTGTTTTTT.

There are a few counts of this clonotype. The chain links TRBV6-6 to TRBJ1-1, with D perhaps matching TRBD1 (5 bases). V lost 0 bases to trimming and J lost 5 bases, with 13 bases between them. The CDR3 extends over 15 amino acids. Germline values: CDR1 MNHNY, CDR2 SVGAGI (reference sequence). The CDR3 DNA is TGTGCCAGCAGTTACTCGGGGGAGGGGTGGACTGAAGCTTTCTTT. This translates into CASSYSGEGWTEAFF.

The chain has TRBV24-1 and TRBJ1-1, with TRBD1 matching over 7 bases. The germline V gene encodes CDR1 KGHDR and CDR2 SFDVKD. The CDR3 is made up of 16 amino acids. The V segment lost 7 bases and the J segment 5 bases; nucleotides outside the gene matches: 15. CDR3 in DNA: TGTGCCACCAGCGCGCCTCGCCTTAGGGGGCTAACTGAAGCTTTCTTT. It is translated as CATSAPRLRGLTEAFF.

This clonotype occurred a few times. V gene TRBV5-5 combines with J gene TRBJ2-7; no firm D call. Trimming cost V 1 base and J 6 bases, with 14 bases left between them. Germline V CDR1 and CDR2: SGHKS, YYEKEE (reference sequence). This CDR3 has 14 amino acids. The CDR3 DNA sequence: TGTGCCAGCAGCTTGTGGTCAGTTCCAGGCGAGCAGTACGTC. Amino acids: CASSLWSVPGEQYV.

The chain employs TRBV7-3 and TRBJ2-3; the D gene could be TRBD1 or TRBD2 (5 bases each). The CDR3 is 15 amino acids. V dropped 5 bases and J dropped 0 bases, with 12 bases sitting between them. Germline V gives CDR1 SGHTA, CDR2 FQGTGA. The chain's CDR3 is CASSPGPSSTDTQYF. The CDR3 nucleotides are TGTGCCAGCAGCCCGGGACCATCTAGCACAGATACGCAGTATTTT.

V gene TRBV6-5 combines with J gene TRBJ2-3, with TRBD2 matching 12 bases. This CDR3 comprises 16 residues. CDR1 is MNHEY, CDR2 SVGAGI, per germline. V gave up 0 bases and J gave up 14 bases; unmatched junction bases: 12. For the CDR3, the DNA is TGTGCCAGCAGTTACTCGACTAGCGGGGGCCCACGACTTTCGTATTTT. It encodes CASSYSTSGGPRLSYF.

The table lists this clonotype with a few counts. The CDR3 nucleotides are TGTGCCAGCAGCTTAGGAGCGGGGGGGCCGAGGCAAGAGACCCAGTACTTC. Protein product: CASSLGAGGPRQETQYF. The chain has TRBV7-2 and TRBJ2-5; 10 nucleotides agree with TRBD2. Per the germline V gene, CDR1 is SGHTA and CDR2 is FQGNSA. The CDR3 sequence is 17 residues long. Trimming took 1 base from V and 2 from J; bases not matched to a gene: 7.